This T cell receptor beta chain was identified during a study of blood T cell repertoires in COVID-19. CDR1 MNHNY and CDR2 SVGAGI come from the germline V gene (reference sequence). The CDR3 runs 16 residues. J gave up 6 bases and V 4 bases, and 7 bases lay outside the gene matches. The method was immunoSEQ multiplex PCR; TCRdb's version includes in-frame clones alone and lacks a portion of them. Of 55,000 to 90,000 clones in the sample, 88% were seen once. The source material was peripheral blood. The rearrangement joins TRBV6-6 to TRBJ2-3; TRBD2 matches 13 bases. The clonotype comes from a human donor in a cohort sampled during active COVID-19. The CDR3 sequence is CASSLGLAGERDTQYF. The CDR3 DNA is TGTGCCAGCAGTTTAGGACTAGCGGGAGAACGGGATACGCAGTATTTT.